A selection of T cell receptor beta chains follows, all from one sample in a study of T cell responses to AZD1222 COVID-19 vaccine. Produced via immunoSEQ multiplex PCR; TCRdb's table is partial and in-frame only. The sample holds about 150,000 clones, about 93% seen once. This material consisted of peripheral blood, taken on day 0 of AZD1222 vaccination. The source of these receptors is an adult in good health. Each CDR3 is given with its conserved first and last residue. The order of the fields is J gene, V gene, CDR3 protein.

TRBJ1-6,TRBV2,CASSLERLGSPLHF
TRBJ2-3,TRBV11-3,CAREPFGQASLWTDTQYF
TRBJ1-2,TRBV15,CATTDSHNYGYTF
TRBJ1-5,TRBV10-3,CAISAGAHSNQPQHF
TRBJ2-5,TRBV12-3/TRBV12-4,CASSFGWAQYF
TRBJ1-1,TRBV7-9,CASSLALGYNTEAFF
TRBJ2-4,TRBV4-3,CASSQDSTAKNIQYF
TRBJ1-2,TRBV18,CASHGQVPGYTF
TRBJ1-1,TRBV10-3,CAIKRGTEAFF
TRBJ2-1,TRBV12-3/TRBV12-4,CASSPTGNEQFF
TRBJ1-1,TRBV7-3,CASSGEFIRPEAFF
TRBJ2-1,TRBV9,CASSVRGESYNEQFF
TRBJ2-4,TRBV7-2,CASSPMGMGDIQYF
TRBJ2-2,TRBV3-1/TRBV3-2,CASSQRGGAGELFF
TRBJ2-3,TRBV7-9,CASSVTGLADTDTQYF
TRBJ2-3,TRBV28,CASSLEQLSTDTQYF
TRBJ2-3,TRBV7-3,CASSAGTRGSFDTQYF
TRBJ1-6,TRBV30,CAWREGPSPLHF
TRBJ2-2,TRBV28,CASSFRGMNTGELFF
TRBJ1-3,TRBV11-1,CASSSRYSGNTIYF
TRBJ1-5,TRBV5-1,CASSLDGQPQHF
TRBJ1-5,TRBV5-6,CASSHGQAQDF
TRBJ2-5,TRBV7-3,CASSLSPQARGTQYF
TRBJ1-6,TRBV5-1,CASSLVQGASSPLHF
TRBJ1-2,TRBV6-1,CASSEMGQGIGYTF
TRBJ1-5,TRBV6-5,CASSPGGGDQPQHF
TRBJ1-6,TRBV28,CASRADGTAISPLHF
TRBJ1-1,TRBV3-1/TRBV3-2,CASSLSPGTGMNTEAFF
TRBJ2-3,TRBV7-8,CASSSPRGSTDTQYF
TRBJ2-5,TRBV2,CASSDFQETQYF
TRBJ1-6,TRBV19,CASSTHRGQGNSPLHF
TRBJ1-1,TRBV7-2,CASSLVRDGVEAFF
TRBJ1-6,TRBV28,CASSPPRGTNSPLHF
TRBJ2-3,TRBV13,CASSSRRADTQYF
TRBJ1-2,TRBV27,CASSLFWGGQISGYTF
TRBJ2-1,TRBV5-5,CASSGTGFEGVDEQFF
TRBJ1-5,TRBV28,CASNPPDRMFQPQHF
TRBJ1-1,TRBV15,CATSRDRGGTEAFF
TRBJ1-5,TRBV10-1,CAPSRRGDQPQHF
TRBJ1-5,TRBV12-3/TRBV12-4,CASSFYSHQPQHF
TRBJ2-3,TRBV5-4,CASSLGSGAADTQYF
TRBJ1-1,TRBV7-9,CASSLSDTEAFF
TRBJ2-3,TRBV6-5,CASSYDGSTDTQYF
TRBJ1-5,TRBV5-8,CASRLISHQPQHF
TRBJ1-5,TRBV4-1,CASSQGQYSNQPQHF
TRBJ2-3,TRBV28,CASRGRGESGYF
TRBJ1-1,TRBV5-6,CASSSVDRDYAEAFF
TRBJ1-5,TRBV6-4,CASSSLGYSNQPQHF
TRBJ2-1,TRBV6-5,CASSPPARGYNEQFF
TRBJ1-4,TRBV2,CASRGQATNEKLFF
TRBJ1-3,TRBV19,CASSSPGRFSSGNTIYF
TRBJ1-6,TRBV6-5,CASSYSAIGPPSPLHF
TRBJ1-5,TRBV2,CASSEWVGENQPQHF
TRBJ1-2,TRBV5-4,CASSWDRENGYTF
TRBJ1-2,TRBV3-1/TRBV3-2,CASSQRQQAYGYTF